A single sample gave rise to the 4 T cell receptor beta chains below, sequenced in a study of cytomegalovirus exposure and HLA in healthy donors. Primers: 60 Vbeta forward and 13 Jbeta reverse. Assay used: immunoSEQ multiplex PCR; TCRdb lists only in-frame clones, some missing. The sample has about 140,000 clones, 70% to 85% seen once. The sequencing input was PBMCs. The receptors here all came from a woman aged 55-70 years in good health and CMV-seropositive.

The chain uses TRBV6-5 and TRBJ2-2; D is unclear. The CDR3 runs to 11 residues. Germline CDR1 MNHEY, CDR2 SVGAGI. Trimming took 6 bases from V and 6 from J, leaving 5 bases between them. The CDR3 region is CASRGPGELFF. The CDR3 nucleotides are TGTGCCAGCAGGGGCCCCGGGGAGCTGTTTTTT.

This CDR3 reads CASSQRLAVYNEQFF. CDR3 in DNA: TGTGCCAGCAGTCAAAGACTAGCGGTCTACAATGAGCAGTTCTTC. The genes are TRBV28 and TRBJ2-1; 9 nucleotides align to TRBD2. The germline V gene has CDR1 MDHEN and CDR2 SYDVKM. The length of the CDR3 is 15 residues. V trimming: 5 bases; J trimming: 3 bases; junction bases outside the gene matches: 5.

This rearrangement joins TRBV11-3 to TRBJ1-2; 10 bases agree with TRBD1. The CDR3 sequence is 14 residues long. V lost 5 bases, J lost 6 bases, and 6 bases stayed unmatched. Germline V lookup: CDR1 SGHNT, CDR2 YENEEA. CDR3 nucleotide sequence: TGTGCCAGCAGCACGGGACAGGGGATGAATGGCTACACCTTC. It translates to CASSTGQGMNGYTF.

CDR3 region: CASSTGQETQYF. The CDR3 coding sequence is TGCGCCAGCAGTACAGGCCAAGAGACCCAGTACTTC. The chain is built from TRBV5-1 and TRBJ2-5; weak D call: TRBD1 (5 bases). Germline-derived CDR1 and CDR2 are SGHRS and YFSETQ. Trimming took 5 bases from V and 1 from J, leaving 6 bases between them. This CDR3 is built from 12 residues.